The 22 T cell receptor beta chains listed next were all sequenced from one sample in a study of blood T cell repertoires in COVID-19. The protocol was immunoSEQ multiplex PCR, while the TCRdb copy is restricted to in-frame clones and leaves out a portion. The table lists about 350,000 clones, about 87% of them singletons. Sequencing used peripheral blood. The receptors were gathered from a woman in her fifties or sixties with COVID-19, enrolled during active disease.

V gene TRBV25-1 combines with J gene TRBJ1-1; no definite D call. Germline CDR1 and CDR2: MGHDK and SYGVNS. The CDR3 is 13 residues long. V lost 5 bases and J 1 base, leaving 8 bases between the germline ends. For the CDR3, the DNA is TGTGCCAGCAGTCGCAACACGAACACTGAAGCTTTCTTT. Translated: CASSRNTNTEAFF.

This chain connects TRBV9 to TRBJ1-3; D is undetermined. There are 16 residues in the CDR3. Trimming took 1 base from V and 1 from J, leaving 12 bases between them. CDR1 SGDLS and CDR2 YYNGEE come from the germline V gene. CDR3 DNA sequence: TGTGCCAGCAGCGTACTGGCTACGGGGTCTGGAAACACCATATATTTT. Protein: CASSVLATGSGNTIYF.

This clone was picked up one time. J is TRBJ1-2 and V is TRBV6-1, with a tentative D call TRBD1 (5 bases). This CDR3 is 14 amino acids long. The ends were cut back, 2 bases at V and 10 bases at J, with 17 bases in the middle. Per germline, CDR1 MNHNS and CDR2 SASEGT. The CDR3 is CASSEPPRKGPYTF. For the CDR3, the DNA is TGTGCCAGCAGTGAACCCCCCAGAAAGGGGCCCTACACCTTC.

The chain carries TRBV21-1 and TRBJ2-7; the D call in the table, TRBD1, was not verified against the DNA. TRBV21-1 is designated a pseudogene. The CDR3 has 16 amino acids. The CDR3 protein is CASQRQTRGVSYEQYF. CDR3 DNA sequence: TGTGCCAGCCAACGACAGACTCGAGGTGTCTCCTACGAGCAGTACTTC.

A remark on this clone: Other DNA sequences in this sample translate to the same CDR3. The chain has TRBV7-9 and TRBJ1-6, with D maybe TRBD1 (6 bases). Trimming took off 5 bases at V and 7 bases at J, with 12 bases between the two ends. The CDR3 sequence is 14 residues long. Germline CDR1 SEHNR, CDR2 FQNEAQ (reference sequence). CDR3 loop: CASSPDSSNSPLHF. CDR3 coding DNA: TGTGCCAGCAGCCCGGACAGTTCGAATTCACCCCTCCACTTT.

The rearrangement uses TRBV20-1 and TRBJ2-5; no reliable D call. Trimming pared 3 bases from V and 5 bases from J, leaving 4 bases between. Germline-derived CDR1 and CDR2 are DFQATT and SNEGSKA (reference sequence). The CDR3 has 10 residues. CDR3 in amino acids: CSASSETQYF. The CDR3, as DNA: TGCAGTGCTAGTTCGGAGACCCAGTACTTC.

This chain connects TRBV27 to TRBJ1-2, with D possibly matching TRBD1 (5 bases). Looked up from germline, CDR1 is MNHEY and CDR2 is SMNVEV (reference sequence). This CDR3 is 15 amino acids long. The germline V and J ends were trimmed by 4 bases and 5 bases, with 17 bases remaining between them. CDR3 sequence reads: CASSSRTGTPYGYTF. CDR3 DNA sequence: TGTGCCAGCAGTTCCCGTACCGGGACTCCGTATGGCTACACCTTC.

Comments on this clone: The same CDR3 arises from other DNA sequences in this sample as well. This rearrangement joins TRBV5-4 to TRBJ2-5, with D perhaps matching TRBD1 (6 bases). The V end was cut by 2 bases, the J end by 2 bases, with 7 bases between. CDR3 length equals 13 residues. CDR1 and CDR2 (germline): SGHNT, YYREEE (reference sequence). CDR3 protein: CASSLGQQETQYF. As DNA, the CDR3 is TGTGCCAGCAGCTTAGGACAGCAAGAGACCCAGTACTTC.

The V call is TRBV5-1, the J call TRBJ2-1, with D possibly TRBD1 on 6 matching bases. This CDR3 has 14 amino acids. Trimming shortened V by 0 bases and J by 12 bases, and 16 bases separated the two germline ends. Germline-derived CDR1 and CDR2 are SGHRS and YFSETQ. CDR3 residues: CASSLGQQGLVQFF. For the CDR3, the DNA is TGCGCCAGCAGCTTGGGACAACAGGGTCTGGTGCAGTTCTTC. The full variable domain, its missing parts supplied by reference TRBV5-1 and TRBJ2-1, is KAGVTQTPRYLIKTRGQQVTLSCSPISGHRSVSWYQQTPGQGLQFLFEYFSETQRNKGNFPGRFSGRQFSNSRSEMNVSTLELGDSALYLCASSLGQQGLVQFFGPGTRLTVL.

The V gene is TRBV30, the J gene TRBJ2-1, with 7 positions matching TRBD2. This CDR3 region has 15 residues. Germline V gives CDR1 GTSNPN, CDR2 SVGIG (reference sequence). V was clipped by 2 bases and J by 8 bases; unmatched bases: 12. CDR3 sequence reads: CAWSLAVGRTYEQFF. In nucleotides, the CDR3 is TGTGCCTGGAGTCTAGCGGTTGGGCGCACATATGAGCAGTTCTTC.

CDR3 sequence reads: CASSLAGTGTRDTQYF. DNA of the CDR3: TGTGCCAGCAGCTTAGCCGGGACAGGGACAAGAGATACGCAGTATTTT. V usage is TRBV7-6 and J usage is TRBJ2-3, with TRBD1 identical over 9 bases. Germline CDR1 is SGHVS and CDR2 is FNYEAQ. This CDR3 has 16 amino acids. V was pared by 0 bases and J by 5 bases, with 6 bases of the junction left unmatched.

The chain links TRBV5-6 to TRBJ1-3; D gene uncertain. Germline-derived CDR1 and CDR2 are SGHDT and YYEEEE. The CDR3 extends over 16 amino acids. V was trimmed by 0 bases and J by 4 bases, leaving 14 bases between them. The CDR3, as DNA: TGTGCCAGCAGCTTGGGGTCCGCCAGGTCGGGAAACACCATATATTTT. As protein: CASSLGSARSGNTIYF.

The gene calls are TRBV19 and TRBJ2-7, with 12 nucleotides matching TRBD2. The CDR3 length is 15 residues. V lost 3 bases to trimming and J lost 4 bases; unmatched junction nucleotides: 4. CDR1 is LNHDA and CDR2 is SQIVND in the germline V gene (reference sequence). The CDR3 bases are TGTGCCAGTAGTATCACGACTAGCGGGAGTTACGAGCAGTACTTC. It specifies CASSITTSGSYEQYF.

V gene TRBV7-3 combines with J gene TRBJ2-2, with TRBD2 identical over 8 bases. In germline, CDR1 is SGHTA, CDR2 FQGTGA. The CDR3 runs to 16 residues. The V and J ends lost 5 bases and 4 bases, in that order; junction bases with no gene match: 9. The CDR3 region has the DNA TGTGCCAGCAGCGCCCTAAGCGGGAGAGTCACCGGGGAGCTGTTTTTT. Residues: CASSALSGRVTGELFF.

The genes are TRBV24-1 and TRBJ1-4; no clear D. V lost 5 bases and J lost 10, with 13 bases in between. This CDR3 contains 13 residues. Germline V lookup: CDR1 KGHDR, CDR2 SFDVKD. In nucleotides, the CDR3 is TGTGCCACCAGTGGGGTTGTAGCCGGAAAACTGTTTTTT. Protein sequence: CATSGVVAGKLFF.

This chain uses TRBV4-1 with TRBJ2-2, with D unresolved. The CDR3 is 11 residues long. Deletions cut 2 bases from V and 8 bases from J, with 3 bases between. Germline assignment: CDR1 MGHRA and CDR2 YSYEKL. The CDR3 bases are TGCGCCAGCAGCCAACCGGGGGAGCTGTTTTTT. Protein product: CASSQPGELFF.

The gene calls are TRBV7-9 and TRBJ1-2; D remains unclear. In germline, CDR1 is SEHNR, CDR2 FQNEAQ (reference sequence). Trimming shortened V by 5 bases and J by 8 bases, and 18 bases separated the two germline ends. The CDR3 runs 14 residues. The CDR3 coding sequence is TGTGCCAGCAGCCCCGAAGTCCCGGAGCGAGGCTACACCTTC. Protein product: CASSPEVPERGYTF. The full variable domain, with the rest looked up from reference TRBV7-9 and TRBJ1-2, is DTGVSQNPRHKITKRGQNVTFRCDPISEHNRLYWYRQTLGQGPEFLTYFQNEAQLEKSRLLSDRFSAERPKGSFSTLEIQRTEQGDSAMYLCASSPEVPERGYTFGSGTRLTVV.

This clone was observed a single time. The chain has TRBV6-6 and TRBJ2-5; 7 nucleotides align to TRBD1. The CDR3 sequence is 15 residues long. After removal of 5 bases from V and 5 bases from J, the junction contained 11 bases not matched to a gene. Germline loops: CDR1 MNHNY, CDR2 SVGAGI (reference sequence). This CDR3 reads CASSIPTGSWETQYF. DNA of the CDR3: TGTGCCAGCAGTATCCCGACAGGGAGTTGGGAGACCCAGTACTTC.

CDR3 region: CASSSTGFDEQFF. The CDR3 nucleotides read TGTGCCAGCAGCTCGACAGGGTTCGATGAGCAGTTCTTC. The rearrangement uses TRBV7-7 and TRBJ2-1; TRBD1 matches at 7 bases. The CDR3 runs 13 residues. Trimming removed 4 bases from V and 8 bases from J; junction bases left unmatched: 5. Germline-derived CDR1 and CDR2 are SSHAT and FNYEAQ (reference sequence).

The chain employs TRBV18 and TRBJ2-4; D remains ambiguous. Germline loops: CDR1 KGHSH, CDR2 LQKENI. The V end lost 7 bases, the J end lost 5 bases, and 15 bases lay between the germline ends. The CDR3 is 14 amino acids. The DNA for the CDR3 is TGTGCCAGCTTCACCCGACGAGGAGAAAACATTCAGTACTTC. Its protein product is CASFTRRGENIQYF.

J is TRBJ2-2 and V is TRBV7-8, with 8 bases lining up with TRBD2. This CDR3 contains 16 residues. Per the germline V gene, CDR1 is SGHVS and CDR2 is FQNEAQ. V lost 8 bases, J lost 4 bases, and 12 bases stayed unmatched. The CDR3 DNA is TGTGCCAGCTCAGGAGCGGGAGTTCGTGCCACCGGGGAGCTGTTTTTT. Translated: CASSGAGVRATGELFF.

The gene calls are TRBV29-1 and TRBJ1-3; 7 bases agree with TRBD1. The CDR3 spans 14 residues. Germline loops: CDR1 SQVTM, CDR2 ANQGSEA. Losses at the gene ends were 7 bases for V and 7 bases for J; bases not matched to a gene: 13. CDR3 DNA sequence: TGCAGCGAAAAACAGGGGCCGGTGGGGAACACCATATATTTT. This translates into CSEKQGPVGNTIYF.